This T cell receptor (beta chain) appears in the sequencing data of a study of shared clonotypes between healthy human individuals (dated by TCRdb to the early 2020s). Looking at the study overall: Two women and a few men aged 18 to 49 years were included in the cohort. Per donor, three plates each were used for CD4 naive and CD4 memory, two for CD8 naive, and one for CD8 memory. The study deeply sequenced blood TCR repertoires of about five healthy adults to estimate repertoire size and the extent of clonotype sharing between individuals. Different laboratories and diverse techniques were used to prepare libraries and sequence TCR repertoires, to increase sequencing depth and limit assay-specific biases. Leukapheresis yielded between about 0.94 and 8.9 billion PBMCs per donor.

This clone was seen a single time. Its antigen is still unknown. No much larger clonotype is one base removed from it; base qualities were not supplied. Using the deep immunoSEQ assay, TCR CDR3 regions were amplified from genomic DNA by multiplex PCR. Extracted genomic DNA from each cell subset was distributed evenly across all wells of several immunoSEQ 96-well plates, and each plate was treated as a replicate. For sorted subsets, each replicate PCR was loaded with 200 ng genomic DNA, equivalent to approximately 27,000 T cell genomes. Purified libraries were measured with a Qubit 3.0 fluorometer, size-checked on a Bioanalyzer 2100, and measured again with the KAPA Library Quantification kit. A separate single-read 150-cycle Illumina NextSeq 550 flow cell was used to sequence each immunoSEQ 96-well plate. On the authors' methods: Because the immunoSEQ output included only junctional sequences and no quality scores, the filtering could not be the same as the filtering used for full-length reads. Sequences were annotated with PyIR, a Python wrapper for IgBLAST v1.9, using IMGT germline references to assign V/J genes and CDR3. Reads were filtered out if the reads had weak V/J assignments (E-value above 1e-6), no CDR3, stop codons, out-of-frame junctions, or ambiguous translated residues. V3J clonotypes were defined as sequences sharing the same inferred V gene, J gene, and CDR3 amino acid sequence. To compute the percentage overlap between repertoires, the number of shared unique clonotypes was divided by the size of the smaller repertoire. Repertoire richness was assessed with RTK rarefaction, the Chao1 estimator, and Recon v2.1 estimates of unobserved clonotypes. OLGA was used to compute generation probabilities for all TCRbeta clonotypes that the gDNA method yielded from a few donors. TCRdb's version of the immuneACCESS table is confined to in-frame rearrangements and falls short of the full clone set. An unresolved V gene accounts for under half of the shortfall where checked; the remainder is of unknown origin. V and J calls and clone size come straight from that table; D and trimming were deduced from the DNA. The sample has approximately 2.1 million clones on record, approximately 95% of them singletons. The top ten clonotypes cover 0.39% of the sample.

The donors were healthy, HIV-negative adults who had no recently reported acute infections or vaccinations. Every donor was a Caucasian adult residing in Nashville, Tennessee, USA. Magnetic negative selection was used to enrich CD4+ T cells, after which naive cells were positively selected on CD45RA and the negative fraction became the memory subset. Blood was collected by leukapheresis, and PBMCs were isolated by Ficoll-Histopaque density gradient centrifugation and then cryopreserved in liquid nitrogen vapor phase. Analytical flow cytometry was used to check the purity and quantity of each magnetically sorted T cell population. From each sorted fraction, genomic DNA was isolated and quantified by UV absorbance on a Nanodrop 2000c. The research as a whole found: Estimated clonotype richness was generally larger for naive than for memory subsets. Pairwise subsampling indicated that sequencing depth was expected to affect the degree of clonotype sharing among donors. Only blood was sampled, and tissue TCR repertoires likely differ from those in blood. Higher generation probabilities were observed for clonotypes shared by all four sorted-subset donors than for non-shared clonotypes. Rarefaction of sorted-subset datasets indicated incomplete sequencing despite the large sequencing depth. The genetic and exposure-history diversity represented was limited by the small number of donors. When a few donors were compared, the shared fraction of clonotypes was around 4.6% for naive CD4, roughly 3.4% for naive CD8, 2.3% for memory CD4, and 0.3% to 0.5% for memory CD8.

The sample comprised naive CD4+ T cells from PBMCs. This sample's cell subset or site label indicates: CD45RA+ positively selected. This receptor was taken from a man aged 18-30 years in good health. Some clones in this sample may be carry-over from other donors' samples.

The DNA sequence is as follows: TGTGCCAGCAGCGTAGAAGGCGCAGGCCGATGGAATGAGCAGTTCTTC. Translation gives CASSVEGAGRWNEQFF. The V and J genes are TRBV9 and TRBJ2-1; a confident D gene designation cannot be given. The CDR3 measures 16 amino acids from cysteine to phenylalanine. The only DNA kept is the CDR3, 48 bases in frame from the first base. Looking up the germline V gene yields CDR1 SGDLS and CDR2 YYNGEE. The junction shows trimming of 0 bases on V and 7 bases on J, plus 17 bases between the germline ends.